This T cell receptor (beta chain) was sequenced in a study of blood T cell repertoires in COVID-19 (TCRdb year 2020). Describing the broader study: Collaborator samples came from the United States, Italy and Spain and covered acute and convalescent phases of COVID-19. The prospective study material was composed of cDNA or gDNA derived from T cells, B-cell-depleted T cells, or PBMCs. Sample metadata almost always included a de-identified subject ID, COVID-19 status, age in years and sex. Where HLA class I and class II types were available, the types were taken from metadata supplied by the sample provider, not from assay-based typing. Subjects who had been exposed to COVID-19, were actively infected with it, or had recovered from it provided the deeply sampled blood TCRbeta repertoires that made up the dataset. The repertoires were released in a freely available public database meant as a resource for research on the immune response to SARS-CoV-2. The samples were drawn from the first 160 participants of the ongoing ImmuneRACE study and from 950 to 1,500 subjects provided by 6 global collaborators.

With regard to this clone: No cognate antigen has been identified for it. Base quality data are lacking; no much larger clone is found one base away.

The germline V gene yields MGHRA for CDR1 and YSYEKL for CDR2. V lost 0 bases and J lost 5 bases, and the count of bases not matched to a germline gene is 11. Including the terminal cysteine and phenylalanine, the CDR3 comprises 17 residues. Just CDR3 DNA is preserved here, 51 bases in frame from base 1. What the research found in general, with its limitations: The quantity of clinical and demographic metadata differed by source and by participant and was supplied without curation.

TCRbeta CDR3 regions were amplified from genomic DNA using the immunoSEQ Assay, a bias-controlled multiplex PCR. Turning to the authors' computational methods: The number of nucleated cells in each sample was estimated by amplification of reference gene primers within the assay. To quantify the absolute abundance of each unique TCRbeta CDR3 rearrangement, sequence reads were collapsed and filtered. For each sample, productive Simpson clonality was calculated as the square root of Simpson's diversity index over productive rearrangements. TCRdb took over this immuneACCESS table, retaining in-frame rearrangements with V and J assigned. Such tables are incomplete; in checked studies, under half of the missing clones stem from an unresolved V gene, and the remainder is unexplained. The V and J calls and clone size were taken over from that table, and D and trimming were inferred from the DNA. The sample table holds over 45,000 clones, of which around 83% were seen once. The ten largest clones capture roughly 5% of the sample.

Whole blood was collected in K2EDTA tubes by collaborating institutions according to the institutions' own protocols. For TCRbeta analysis, collaborators shipped samples in one of three forms: frozen whole blood, isolated PBMCs, or DNA extracted from either of those sample types. This chain is built from TRBV4-1 and TRBJ1-2; 8 central nucleotides agree with TRBD1. This TCR was recovered from a human donor in a cohort sampled during active COVID-19. Sequenced input: peripheral blood. The DNA is TGCGCCAGCAGCCAAGAATTCCAGGGGGCAAGGAGATATGGCTACACCTTC. Its product reads: CASSQEFQGARRYGYTF.